The 30 T cell receptor beta chains reported below all come from one sample, sequenced in a study of lymphopenia after photon versus proton radiotherapy. Using immunoSEQ multiplex PCR, the repertoire was profiled, and TCRdb retains in-frame clones only, with some absent. Here the sample spans about 5,000 clones, 88% being singletons. The source material was peripheral blood, sampled from a patient treated with photon-based radiotherapy. These receptors were taken from a man aged 30 to 45 with gastric cancer.

This chain uses TRBV11-2 with TRBJ1-1; D uncertain. The CDR3 runs 16 residues. Germline CDR1 SGHAT, CDR2 FQNNGV. V shed 2 bases and J shed 4 bases, with 17 bases lying between them. The CDR3 coding sequence is TGTGCCAGCAGCTTAAATGGCGCAGTCGCCGGCACTGAAGCTTTCTTT. It encodes CASSLNGAVAGTEAFF.

V and J are TRBV5-2 and TRBJ2-6; the D call TRBD2 from the table was never checked on the DNA. TRBV5-2 is described as a pseudogene. This CDR3 is built from 17 residues. The CDR3 sequence: CASTERGTQSRANVLTF. Written as DNA, the CDR3 is TGTGCCAGCACGGAGAGAGGTACACAAAGTCGGGCCAACGTCCTGACTTTC.

The chain combines TRBV28 with TRBJ2-3; D is undetermined. Trimming stripped 3 bases from V and 4 bases from J, with 11 bases between. CDR1 and CDR2 from the germline V gene are MDHEN and SYDVKM. The length of the CDR3 is 14 residues. CDR3 sequence: CASSLGQAPDTQYF. The CDR3 DNA follows: TGTGCCAGCAGTTTGGGCCAAGCTCCAGATACGCAGTATTTT.

J is TRBJ2-5 and V is TRBV6-5, with D maybe TRBD2 (5 bases). Trimming removed 7 bases from V and 4 bases from J, with 13 bases in between. This CDR3 is built from 13 residues. CDR1 is MNHEY and CDR2 is SVGAGI in the germline V gene. For the CDR3, the DNA is TGTGCCAGCACCACGGGAAGTAGAGAGACCCAGTACTTC. It is translated as CASTTGSRETQYF.

The chain recombines TRBV5-5 with TRBJ2-1, with a possible D match to TRBD2 (6 bases). Germline lookup yields CDR1 SGHKS and CDR2 YYEKEE (reference sequence). V lost 0 bases and J 2 bases, leaving 9 bases between the germline ends. The CDR3 contains 15 residues. The CDR3 is CASSLGDLTYNEQFF. The CDR3 DNA reads TGTGCCAGCAGCTTGGGGGACTTGACCTACAATGAGCAGTTCTTC.

The genes are TRBV15 and TRBJ2-3, with D unresolved. The V end was cut by 3 bases, the J end by 7 bases, with 20 bases between. The length of the CDR3 is 16 residues. Looked up from germline, CDR1 is LNHNV and CDR2 is YYDKDF (reference sequence). The CDR3: CATSSSHPADPNTQYF. The DNA for the CDR3 is TGTGCCACCAGCAGCTCCCACCCGGCAGATCCTAATACGCAGTATTTT. The entire variable domain, with the rest obtained from reference TRBV15 and TRBJ2-3, is as follows: DAMVIQNPRYQVTQFGKPVTLSCSQTLNHNVMYWYQQKSSQAPKLLFHYYDKDFNNEADTPDNFQSRRPNTSFCFLDIRSPGLGDTAMYLCATSSSHPADPNTQYFGPGTRLTVL.

The chain has TRBV28 and TRBJ1-1, with D unclear. The germline gives CDR1 MDHEN, CDR2 SYDVKM. V lost 4 bases and J 5 bases, leaving 8 bases between the germline ends. The CDR3 has 12 amino acids. The CDR3 DNA follows: TGTGCCAGCAGTTCTGGCGGAACTGAAGCTTTCTTT. The encoded protein is CASSSGGTEAFF.

This chain joins TRBV5-1 and TRBJ2-4; D unresolved. CDR3 size: 13 residues. The germline CDR1 and CDR2 sequences are SGHRS and YFSETQ. V was trimmed by 2 bases and J by 8 bases, leaving 11 bases between them. CDR3 DNA: TGCGCCAGCAGCTTTGCCTCTCCGGACATTCAGTACTTC. Protein product: CASSFASPDIQYF.

The rearrangement joins TRBV6-4 to TRBJ2-1; D tentatively fits TRBD1 or TRBD2 (5 bases each). V lost 0 bases, J lost 7 bases, and 16 bases lay in between. This CDR3 contains 16 residues. Germline V CDR1 and CDR2: MRHNA, SNTAGT. The CDR3 region has the DNA TGTGCCAGCAGTGACTCCCCAGGGTTTGGGAGTAATGAGCAGTTCTTC. It translates to CASSDSPGFGSNEQFF.

The V call is TRBV6-5, the J call TRBJ2-2; D gene ambiguous. Trimming took off 5 bases at V and 2 bases at J, with 6 bases between the two ends. The germline V gene has CDR1 MNHEY and CDR2 SVGAGI. This CDR3 region has 13 residues. CDR3 protein: CASSRPNTGELFF. For the CDR3, the DNA is TGTGCCAGCAGTCGCCCAAACACCGGGGAGCTGTTTTTT.

This chain joins TRBV6-8 and TRBJ1-1; D ambiguous. The CDR3 has 14 amino acids. Looked up from germline, CDR1 is MNHGY and CDR2 is SAAAGT. Trimming pared 4 bases from V and 3 bases from J, leaving 12 bases between. The CDR3 reads CASSSQDGYTEAFF. Here the CDR3 DNA reads TGTGCCAGCAGTTCCCAGGACGGTTACACTGAAGCTTTCTTT.

This clone is large by share. The chain uses TRBV11-3 and TRBJ1-3; maybe TRBD1 (6 bases). The germline CDR1 and CDR2 sequences are SGHNT and YENEEA. The CDR3 has 14 amino acids. V gave up 5 bases and J gave up 1 base, with 9 bases separating them. The CDR3 DNA is TGTGCCAGCAGCGCGAGGGGGTCTGGAAACACCATATATTTT. Encoded protein: CASSARGSGNTIYF.

J is TRBJ1-2 and V is TRBV23-1; no clear D gene. TRBV23-1 is an open reading frame whose function is uncertain. Between the trimmed V and J ends, which lost 6 bases and 4 bases, there was a span of 15 bases. The CDR3 spans 14 residues. CDR3 sequence: CASSLGQVFYGYTF. The DNA of the CDR3 is TGCGCCAGCAGCCTTGGGCAGGTCTTCTATGGCTACACCTTC.

V gene TRBV6-1 combines with J gene TRBJ1-3; D is uncertain. The CDR3 is made up of 14 amino acids. In germline, CDR1 is MNHNS, CDR2 SASEGT. Trimming took 4 bases from V and 0 from J, leaving 7 bases between them. For the CDR3, the DNA is TGTGCCAGCAGTGTGGCAGGCTCTGGAAACACCATATATTTT. It is translated as CASSVAGSGNTIYF.

The chain is built from TRBV12-1 and TRBJ1-3; no check of the table's D call, TRBD1, against the DNA was made. TRBV12-1 counts as a pseudogene. This CDR3 is built from 14 residues. Here the CDR3 DNA reads TGTGCCAGCAGCGTAAACACAGGGGAAAACACCATATATTTT. Translating gives CASSVNTGENTIYF.

The chain uses TRBV28 and TRBJ2-7; D possibly corresponds to TRBD1 (7 bases). The CDR3 runs 15 residues. Germline-derived CDR1 and CDR2 are MDHEN and SYDVKM. V gave up 6 bases and J gave up 0 bases, with 15 bases separating them. In DNA form, the CDR3 reads TGTGCCAGCAGGGGCCAGGGGGGAAGCTCCTACGAGCAGTACTTC. It translates to CASRGQGGSSYEQYF.

The rearrangement uses TRBV5-6 and TRBJ1-1; D unresolved. The germline gives CDR1 SGHDT, CDR2 YYEEEE. Trimming cost V 1 base and J 6 bases, with 4 bases left between them. This CDR3 is 11 amino acids long. The CDR3 bases are TGTGCCAGCAGCTTGAGGGCTGAAGCTTTCTTT. It specifies CASSLRAEAFF. The full variable domain, in which reference TRBV5-6 and TRBJ1-1 provide the parts outside the CDR3, is DAGVTQSPTHLIKTRGQQVTLRCSPKSGHDTVSWYQQALGQGPQFIFQYYEEEERQRGNFPDRFSGHQFPNYSSELNVNALLLGDSALYLCASSLRAEAFFGQGTRLTVV.

V is TRBV11-2 and J is TRBJ2-5; D gene uncertain. The CDR3 runs to 13 residues. Per the germline V gene, CDR1 is SGHAT and CDR2 is FQNNGV. The germline V and J ends were trimmed by 4 bases and 2 bases, with 8 bases remaining between them. CDR3 amino acids: CASSSWSQETQYF. The CDR3 nucleotides read TGTGCCAGCAGCTCTTGGTCACAAGAGACCCAGTACTTC.

The chain combines TRBV5-1 with TRBJ2-3, with TRBD2 matching over 9 bases. The V segment lost 1 base and the J segment 8 bases; nucleotides outside the gene matches: 8. The V gene's germline CDR1 is SGHRS and CDR2 YFSETQ. This CDR3 spans 15 amino acids. CDR3 loop: CASSLMPSGEGTQYF. In nucleotides, the CDR3 is TGCGCCAGCAGCTTGATGCCTAGCGGGGAGGGTACGCAGTATTTT.

The genes are TRBV14 and TRBJ1-2; TRBD1 aligns across 9 bases. V lost 6 bases and J lost 0; bases outside the gene matches: 11. This CDR3 has 17 residues. Looked up from germline, CDR1 is SGHDN and CDR2 is FVKESK. The CDR3 sequence: CASSHGTGTSSNYGYTF. CDR3 bases: TGTGCCAGCAGTCACGGGACAGGGACATCGTCTAACTATGGCTACACCTTC.

CDR3 region: CASSVQGNQPQHF. CDR3 DNA sequence: TGTGCCAGCAGCGTACAGGGCAATCAGCCCCAGCATTTT. The chain couples TRBV9 to TRBJ1-5; D is uncertain. There are 13 residues in the CDR3. Germline V gives CDR1 SGDLS, CDR2 YYNGEE. The V gene lost 1 base and the J gene lost 2 bases, with 4 bases spanning the gap. Together with reference TRBV9 and TRBJ1-5, the CDR3 gives the full variable domain: DSGVTQTPKHLITATGQRVTLRCSPRSGDLSVYWYQQSLDQGLQFLIQYYNGEERAKGNILERFSAQQFPDLHSELNLSSLELGDSALYFCASSVQGNQPQHFGDGTRLSIL.

This clone came up a few times. The chain is built from TRBV6-4 and TRBJ2-1; TRBD1 is a possible D gene (6 bases). Germline V CDR1 and CDR2: MRHNA, SNTAGT. Trimming took off 3 bases at V and 8 bases at J, with 14 bases between the two ends. The CDR3 consists of 14 residues. The CDR3 nucleotides are TGTGCCAGCAGTGAGAGGGGGAACTGGGATGAGCAGTTCTTC. Its protein is CASSERGNWDEQFF.

J is TRBJ2-7 and V is TRBV14, with D possibly TRBD2 on 5 matching bases. Trimming took off 8 bases at V and 6 bases at J, with 17 bases between the two ends. CDR3 length: 13 amino acids. Germline assignment: CDR1 SGHDN and CDR2 FVKESK. CDR3 DNA: TGTGCCAGCGGAGCCGTAGGGAGTGGCGAGCAGTACTTC. Translated, it gives CASGAVGSGEQYF.

The J gene is TRBJ2-1, the V gene TRBV5-1; 10 bases match TRBD2. CDR3 length equals 15 residues. Germline V lookup: CDR1 SGHRS, CDR2 YFSETQ. V lost 2 bases and J lost 8; bases outside the gene matches: 7. The CDR3 nucleotides read TGCGCCAGCAGCTTCTTAGCGGGAGGAAGAGATGAGCAGTTCTTC. Encoded protein: CASSFLAGGRDEQFF. Variable domain in full (rest from reference TRBV5-1 and TRBJ2-1): KAGVTQTPRYLIKTRGQQVTLSCSPISGHRSVSWYQQTPGQGLQFLFEYFSETQRNKGNFPGRFSGRQFSNSRSEMNVSTLELGDSALYLCASSFLAGGRDEQFFGPGTRLTVL.

This chain connects TRBV11-1 to TRBJ2-5, with D possibly being TRBD1 (5 bases). Trimming took off 2 bases at V and 2 bases at J, with 12 bases between the two ends. Germline CDR1 is SGHAT and CDR2 is FQDESV (reference sequence). There are 15 residues in the CDR3. The CDR3 reads CASSLNLGRQETQYF. CDR3 DNA sequence: TGTGCCAGCAGCTTAAATCTGGGGCGGCAAGAGACCCAGTACTTC. Drawing the rest from reference TRBV11-1 and TRBJ2-5, the complete variable domain is EAEVAQSPRYKITEKSQAVAFWCDPISGHATLYWYRQILGQGPELLVQFQDESVVDDSQLPKDRFSAERLKGVDSTLKIQPAELGDSAMYLCASSLNLGRQETQYFGPGTRLLVL.

V usage is TRBV7-2 and J usage is TRBJ2-5; the match to TRBD2 covers 14 bases. CDR1 and CDR2 (germline): SGHTA, FQGNSA. This CDR3 is 16 amino acids long. J was trimmed by 5 bases and V by 5 bases; bases with no gene match: 7. The CDR3 protein is CASSLRLAGGRETQYF. The CDR3 DNA sequence: TGTGCCAGCAGCCTCCGACTAGCGGGGGGGAGGGAGACCCAGTACTTC.

J is TRBJ1-6 and V is TRBV25-1; D gene ambiguous. Germline V gives CDR1 MGHDK, CDR2 SYGVNS. The CDR3 has 12 amino acids. Trimming took 4 bases from V and 5 from J, leaving 3 bases between them. CDR3 protein: CASSGDNSPLHF. The CDR3, as DNA: TGTGCCAGCAGTGGCGATAATTCACCCCTCCACTTT.

The rearrangement uses TRBV27 and TRBJ2-5; TRBD2 agrees at 8 bases. V trimming: 3 bases; J trimming: 4 bases; junction bases outside the gene matches: 7. The CDR3 sequence is 15 residues long. Per germline, CDR1 MNHEY and CDR2 SMNVEV (reference sequence). CDR3 sequence reads: CASSLGLGTRETQYF. CDR3 in DNA: TGTGCCAGCAGTTTGGGACTAGGGACTCGAGAGACCCAGTACTTC.

CDR3 coding DNA: TGTGCCAGCAGCTTAGCCGCCGGGACAGAGTACGAGCAGTACTTC. Translation: CASSLAAGTEYEQYF. This rearrangement joins TRBV11-2 to TRBJ2-7, with 7 nucleotides matching TRBD1. From germline, CDR1 is SGHAT and CDR2 FQNNGV. V gave up 1 base and J gave up 4 bases; unmatched junction bases: 7. This CDR3 has 15 residues.

The chain recombines TRBV19 with TRBJ1-1; a weak D match, TRBD1 (6 bases). This CDR3 is built from 16 residues. V lost 4 bases to trimming and J lost 0 bases, with 15 bases between them. From germline, CDR1 is LNHDA and CDR2 SQIVND (reference sequence). CDR3: CASSSSKGTMNTEAFF. DNA of the CDR3: TGTGCCAGTAGTAGCAGTAAGGGGACAATGAACACTGAAGCTTTCTTT.